These 5 T cell receptor beta chains were all obtained from the same sample, sequenced in a study of blood T cells in healthy people across ages (dated by TCRdb to the mid-2010s). Receptor amplification or capture employed 5' RACE. The data were produced on an Illumina HiSeq 2500. A second PCR of roughly 6 to 12 cycles was run with a J-beta primer mix and a sample-barcoded 5' primer. TCRdb itself trimmed the public reads at Q25 with fastp, ran MiXCR and retained productive beta chains. Records with the same CDR3 protein are collapsed into one entry carrying the most frequent genes and DNA. The sample data list approximately 1,000,000 distinct CDR3 sequences, and roughly two fifths of these were observed just once. The top ten clones comprise about an eighth of the sample. The specimen sequenced was blood. The receptors originated from a man aged 18 to 29 in good health.

The chain carries TRBV30 and TRBJ2-2; D gene uncertain. From germline, CDR1 is GTSNPN and CDR2 SVGIG (reference sequence). Trimming took 2 bases from V and 6 from J, leaving 4 bases between them. CDR3 length: 11 residues. The CDR3 nucleotides read TGTGCCTGGAGTCCGCCCGGGGAGCTGTTTTTT. This sequence encodes CAWSPPGELFF.

This clonotype appeared a few times. This sequence joins TRBV4-3 and TRBJ2-3; 8 bases fit TRBD2. The germline V gene has CDR1 LGHNA and CDR2 YSLEER. CDR3 length: 17 residues. Trimming at V came to 0 bases and at J to 0 bases, leaving 5 bases not matched to a gene. The CDR3 sequence: CASSQELAGISTDTQYF. The CDR3 DNA is TGCGCCAGCAGCCAAGAGTTAGCGGGAATTAGCACAGATACGCAGTATTTT.

Concerning this clonotype: This may come from a read error, since a much larger clone is one base off. The chain carries TRBV18 and TRBJ1-5; unclear D gene. Germline V gene data show CDR1 as KGHSH and CDR2 as LQKENI. The CDR3 contains 13 residues. The CDR3 reads CASSVLLDQSQHF. The CDR3, as DNA: TGTGCCAGCTCGGTGCTGCTGGATCAGTCCCAGCATTTT. The full variable domain, rest sourced from reference TRBV18 and TRBJ1-5, is NAGVMQNPRHLVRRRGQEARLRCSPMKGHSHVYWYRQLPEEGLKFMVYLQKENIIDESGMPKERFSAEFPKEGPSILRIQQVVRGDSAAYFCASSVLLDQSQHFGDGTRLSIL.

The genes are TRBV5-6 and TRBJ2-1; 9 bases match TRBD1. With V trimmed by 2 bases and J by 3 bases, 3 bases remained unmatched. CDR1 SGHDT and CDR2 YYEEEE come from the germline V gene. This CDR3 comprises 15 residues. The CDR3, as DNA: TGTGCCAGCAGCTTCTTGACAGGGGGCTACAATGAGCAGTTCTTC. Translated, it gives CASSFLTGGYNEQFF. The full variable domain, completed using reference TRBV5-6 and TRBJ2-1, is DAGVTQSPTHLIKTRGQQVTLRCSPKSGHDTVSWYQQALGQGPQFIFQYYEEEERQRGNFPDRFSGHQFPNYSSELNVNALLLGDSALYLCASSFLTGGYNEQFFGPGTRLTVL.

The chain combines TRBV12-3 or TRBV12-4 with TRBJ1-5; D is ambiguous. The CDR3 totals 14 residues. V lost 5 bases to trimming and J lost 0 bases, with 8 bases between them. CDR3 sequence: CASSVAVSNQPQHF. Written as DNA, the CDR3 is TGTGCCAGCAGTGTGGCAGTTAGCAATCAGCCCCAGCATTTT.